This TCR beta chain was sequenced for a study of blood T cell repertoires in COVID-19. Trimming removed 6 bases from V and 1 base from J, with 12 bases in between. The CDR3 consists of 14 residues. Germline values: CDR1 LGHDT, CDR2 YNNKEL (reference sequence). Produced via immunoSEQ multiplex PCR; TCRdb's table is partial and in-frame only. The sample records around 75,000 clones, roughly 91% being singletons. Sequencing was performed on peripheral blood. This clonotype was obtained from a man aged 55 to 70 with acute or convalescent COVID-19. This chain connects TRBV3-1 (or the pseudogene TRBV3-2) to TRBJ1-1; perhaps TRBD1 as D (5 bases). The CDR3 here is CASRFGGRNTEAFF. The CDR3 nucleotides read TGTGCCAGCAGGTTCGGGGGTCGGAACACTGAAGCTTTCTTT.